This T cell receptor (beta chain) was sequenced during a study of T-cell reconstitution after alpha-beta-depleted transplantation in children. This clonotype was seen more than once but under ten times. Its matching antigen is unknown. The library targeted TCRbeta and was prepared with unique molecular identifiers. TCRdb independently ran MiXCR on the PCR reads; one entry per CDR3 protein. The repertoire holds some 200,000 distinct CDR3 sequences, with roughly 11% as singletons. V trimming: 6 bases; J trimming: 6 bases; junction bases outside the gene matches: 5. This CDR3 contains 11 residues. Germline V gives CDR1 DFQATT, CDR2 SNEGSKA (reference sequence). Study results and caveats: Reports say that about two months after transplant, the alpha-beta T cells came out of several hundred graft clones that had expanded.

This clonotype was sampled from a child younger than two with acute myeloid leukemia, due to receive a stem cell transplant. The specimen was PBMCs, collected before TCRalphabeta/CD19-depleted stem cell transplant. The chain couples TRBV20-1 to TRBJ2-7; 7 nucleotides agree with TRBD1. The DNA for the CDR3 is TGCAGTGCGACCGACAGGGCCGAGCAGTACTTC. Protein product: CSATDRAEQYF.